This T cell receptor (beta chain) was found in a study of shared clonotypes between healthy human individuals. Study-level results: Clonotypes shared by all four sorted-subset donors had higher generation probabilities than non-shared clonotypes.

Within Nashville, Tennessee resided all donors, each a Caucasian adult. Trimming removed 6 bases from V and 8 bases from J, with 23 bases in between. Germline V CDR1 and CDR2: MNHEY, SMNVEV (reference sequence). The CDR3 extends over 16 amino acids. Remarks on this clone: Its antigen remains unidentified.

The assay was immunoSEQ multiplex PCR, and TCRdb's table has in-frame clones only and misses some. The data contain tens of thousands of clones, about 64% of them singletons. This clonotype was obtained from a man aged 25-45 years in good health. This chain uses TRBV27 with TRBJ2-1, with D perhaps matching TRBD1 (5 bases). Sequenced sample: memory CD8+ T cells sorted from blood. Subset denoted: CD45RO+ cells pooled with CCR7-negative TemRA cells. DNA for the CDR3: TGTGCCAGCAGCATTGGTGGCAGGGTGAGTTTCGATGAGCAGTTCTTC. Its protein is CASSIGGRVSFDEQFF.